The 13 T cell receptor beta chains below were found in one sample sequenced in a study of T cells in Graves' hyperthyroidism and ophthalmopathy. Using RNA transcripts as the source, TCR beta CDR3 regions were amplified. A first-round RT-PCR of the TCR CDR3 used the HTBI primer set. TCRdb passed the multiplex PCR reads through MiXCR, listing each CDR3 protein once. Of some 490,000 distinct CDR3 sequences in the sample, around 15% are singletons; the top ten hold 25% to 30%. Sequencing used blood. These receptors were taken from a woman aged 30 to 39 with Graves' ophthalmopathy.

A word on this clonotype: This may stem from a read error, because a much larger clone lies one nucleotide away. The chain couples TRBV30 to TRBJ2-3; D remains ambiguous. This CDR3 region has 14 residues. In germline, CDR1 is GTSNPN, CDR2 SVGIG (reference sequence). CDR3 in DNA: TGTGCCCGGAGTAGGGTCGGCTCCACAGATACGCAGTATTTT. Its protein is CARSRVGSTDTQYF.

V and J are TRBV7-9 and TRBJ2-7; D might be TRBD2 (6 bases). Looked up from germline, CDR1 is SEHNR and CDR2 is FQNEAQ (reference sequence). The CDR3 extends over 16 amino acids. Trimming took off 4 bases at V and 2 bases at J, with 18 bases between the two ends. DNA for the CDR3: TGTGCCAGCAGCTCCGTTGGGGGGTCGTTCACCTACGAGCAGTACTTC. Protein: CASSSVGGSFTYEQYF.

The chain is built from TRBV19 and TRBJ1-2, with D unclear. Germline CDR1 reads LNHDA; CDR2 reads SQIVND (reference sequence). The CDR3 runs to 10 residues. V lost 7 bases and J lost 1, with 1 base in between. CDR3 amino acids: CASNNYGYTF. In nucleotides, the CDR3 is TGTGCCAGTAATAACTATGGCTACACCTTC.

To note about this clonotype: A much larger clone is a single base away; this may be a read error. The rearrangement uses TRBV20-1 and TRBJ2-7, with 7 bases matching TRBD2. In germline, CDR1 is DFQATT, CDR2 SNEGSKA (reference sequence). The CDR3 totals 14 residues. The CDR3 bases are TGCAGTACTAGACCCCCAGCGGGGCGGCACGAGCAGTACTTC. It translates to CSTRPPAGRHEQYF.

The DNA for the CDR3 is TGCGCCAGCAGCTTGTCCCTACCCGGGACAGGGGGCGGGGATGAGCAGTTCTTC. This encodes CASSLSLPGTGGGDEQFF. The chain carries TRBV5-1 and TRBJ2-1, with TRBD1 matching over 12 bases. The CDR3 totals 18 residues. With 1 base clipped from V and 8 bases from J, the junction kept 13 bases outside the gene matches. Germline lookup yields CDR1 SGHRS and CDR2 YFSETQ.

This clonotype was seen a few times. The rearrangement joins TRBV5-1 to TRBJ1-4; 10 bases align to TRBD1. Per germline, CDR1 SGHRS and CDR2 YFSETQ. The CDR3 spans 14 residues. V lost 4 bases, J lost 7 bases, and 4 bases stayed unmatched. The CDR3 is CASSRDRGVEKLFF. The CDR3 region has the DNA TGCGCCAGCAGCAGGGACAGGGGTGTTGAAAAACTGTTTTTT.

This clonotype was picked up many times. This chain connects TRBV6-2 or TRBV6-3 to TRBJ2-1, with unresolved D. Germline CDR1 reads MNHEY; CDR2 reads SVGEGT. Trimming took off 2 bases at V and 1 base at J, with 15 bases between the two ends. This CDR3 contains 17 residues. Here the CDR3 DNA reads TGTGCCAGCAGTTACCCCGCACATCCATCTTCCTACAATGAGCAGTTCTTC. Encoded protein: CASSYPAHPSSYNEQFF.

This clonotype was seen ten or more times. The CDR3 loop is CASSLGLAGGSYNEQFF. The CDR3 nucleotides are TGCGCCAGCAGCTTAGGACTAGCGGGAGGGTCGTACAATGAGCAGTTCTTC. V and J are TRBV5-1 and TRBJ2-1, with 15 bases that match TRBD2. CDR1 SGHRS and CDR2 YFSETQ come from the germline V gene. The CDR3 consists of 17 residues. Trimming cost V 2 bases and J 4 bases; bases outside gene matches: 4. Full variable domain (missing parts from reference TRBV5-1 and TRBJ2-1): KAGVTQTPRYLIKTRGQQVTLSCSPISGHRSVSWYQQTPGQGLQFLFEYFSETQRNKGNFPGRFSGRQFSNSRSEMNVSTLELGDSALYLCASSLGLAGGSYNEQFFGPGTRLTVL.

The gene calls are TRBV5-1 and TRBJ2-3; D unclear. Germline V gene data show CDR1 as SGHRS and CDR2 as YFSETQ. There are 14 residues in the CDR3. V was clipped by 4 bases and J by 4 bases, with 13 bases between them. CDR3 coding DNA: TGCGCCAGCAGCCGCCCGGTGGGCGCAGATACGCAGTATTTT. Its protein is CASSRPVGADTQYF.

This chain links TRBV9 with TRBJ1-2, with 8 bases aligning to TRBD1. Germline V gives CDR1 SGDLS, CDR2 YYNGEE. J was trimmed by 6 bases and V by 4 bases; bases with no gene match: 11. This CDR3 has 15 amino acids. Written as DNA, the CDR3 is TGTGCCAGCAGCCCCGGGCAGGGGGCGCCGGATGGCTACACCTTC. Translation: CASSPGQGAPDGYTF.

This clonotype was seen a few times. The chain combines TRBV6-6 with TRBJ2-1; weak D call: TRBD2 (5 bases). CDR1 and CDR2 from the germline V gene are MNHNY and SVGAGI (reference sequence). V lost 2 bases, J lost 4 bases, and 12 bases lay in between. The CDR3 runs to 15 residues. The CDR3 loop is CASSYTLAIYNEQFF. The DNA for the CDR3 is TGTGCCAGCAGTTACACATTAGCGATTTACAATGAGCAGTTCTTC.

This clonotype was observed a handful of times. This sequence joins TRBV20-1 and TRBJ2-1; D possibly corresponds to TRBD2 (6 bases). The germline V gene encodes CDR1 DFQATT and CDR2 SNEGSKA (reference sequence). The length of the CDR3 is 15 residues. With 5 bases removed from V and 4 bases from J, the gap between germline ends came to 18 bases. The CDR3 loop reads CSAPQSGTEYNEQFF. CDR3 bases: TGCAGTGCTCCCCAATCCGGGACTGAGTACAATGAGCAGTTCTTC.

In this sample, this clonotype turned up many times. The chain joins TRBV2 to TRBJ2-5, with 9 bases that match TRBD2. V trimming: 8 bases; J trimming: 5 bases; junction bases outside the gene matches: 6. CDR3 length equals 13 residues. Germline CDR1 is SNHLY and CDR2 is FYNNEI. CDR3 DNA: TGTGCCAGCGATTTAGCGGGAGTGGAGACCCAGTACTTC. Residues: CASDLAGVETQYF. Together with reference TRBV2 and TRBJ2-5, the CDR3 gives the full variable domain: EPEVTQTPSHQVTQMGQEVILRCVPISNHLYFYWYRQILGQKVEFLVSFYNNEISEKSEIFDDQFSVERPDGSNFTLKIRSTKLEDSAMYFCASDLAGVETQYFGPGTRLLVL.